This T cell receptor (beta chain) was sequenced for a study of blood T cell repertoires in COVID-19. Across the study: Sample material is recorded as cDNA or gDNA derived from T cells, B-cell-depleted T cells, or PBMCs.

Germline V gene lookup returns CDR1 KGHSH and CDR2 LQKENI. The CDR3 is 15 residues long. V was cut by 1 base and J by 5 bases, with 14 bases left in between. This clone turned up a few times. In the same sample, other DNA sequences code for this CDR3. Measured with immunoSEQ multiplex PCR; TCRdb has only the in-frame clones, and not every one. The sample consists of tens of thousands of clones, around 90% of them appearing once. The chain has TRBV18 and TRBJ2-5; D is perhaps TRBD2 (7 bases). Material for sequencing was peripheral blood. This receptor was obtained from a man in his fifties or sixties with acute or convalescent COVID-19. CDR3 sequence (DNA): TGTGCCAGCTCACCACTGGCGGGGGCCCGGGAGACCCAGTACTTC. It translates to CASSPLAGARETQYF. The whole variable domain, remainder taken from reference TRBV18 and TRBJ2-5, is NAGVMQNPRHLVRRRGQEARLRCSPMKGHSHVYWYRQLPEEGLKFMVYLQKENIIDESGMPKERFSAEFPKEGPSILRIQQVVRGDSAAYFCASSPLAGARETQYFGPGTRLLVL.